The rows below give T cell receptor beta chains drawn from one sample of a study of radiation and T cells in renal cell carcinoma. This table comes from immunoSEQ multiplex PCR, and its TCRdb copy is limited to in-frame clones, with some not included. The data show under 65,000 clones, with 65% to 85% seen just once and 6% to 8% held by the top ten. Sequencing was performed on blood, taken from a patient whose treatment included radiotherapy and nephrectomy. Receptors were obtained from a man in his sixties with renal cell carcinoma. Each CDR3 is given with its conserved first and last residue. The order of the fields is V gene, clone size, D gene, J gene, CDR3 protein, CDR3 DNA. The D gene is left open where the match is weak. Not all rows give a size; the values are once, few, many and, for expanded clones, a class.

TRBV4-2	.	.	TRBJ2-1	CASSQDPQGSYNEQFF	TGTGCCAGCAGCCAAGATCCCCAGGGGAGCTACAATGAGCAGTTCTTC
TRBV11-2	.	.	TRBJ1-6	CASSSAEAQGKSPLHF	TGTGCCAGCAGCTCAGCCGAGGCACAGGGAAAATCACCCCTCCACTTT
TRBV11-2	.	.	TRBJ1-2	CASSLTELYGYTF	TGTGCCAGCAGCTTAACAGAACTCTATGGCTACACCTTC
TRBV10-1	.	.	TRBJ2-5	CASSESPGRGEQYF	TGCGCCAGCAGTGAGTCCCCGGGAAGGGGTGAGCAGTACTTC
TRBV6-5	.	.	TRBJ2-5	CASRPSGLQETQYF	TGTGCCAGCAGACCCTCGGGGTTACAAGAGACCCAGTACTTC
TRBV19	.	.	TRBJ1-1	CASSRGAANTEAFF	TGTGCCAGTAGTCGCGGGGCCGCTAACACTGAAGCTTTCTTT
TRBV27	.	TRBD1	TRBJ2-3	CASSKQTGADTQYF	TGTGCCAGCAGTAAACAGACAGGGGCAGATACGCAGTATTTT
TRBV5-6	few	TRBD1	TRBJ1-1	CASSFFPGTVAFF	TGTGCCAGCAGCTTTTTCCCCGGGACAGTGGCTTTCTTT
TRBV14	.	.	TRBJ2-1	CASSQTGGLSYNEQFF	TGTGCCAGCAGCCAAACCGGGGGTCTCTCCTACAATGAGCAGTTCTTC
TRBV4-2	.	.	TRBJ2-1	CASSQESAKSSYNEQFF	TGTGCCAGCAGCCAAGAAAGCGCCAAGAGCTCCTACAATGAGCAGTTCTTC
TRBV29-1	.	TRBD2	TRBJ2-3	CSVEGEAGGRTDTQYF	TGCAGCGTTGAAGGGGAAGCGGGAGGCCGCACAGATACGCAGTATTTT
TRBV6-1	.	.	TRBJ1-5	CASMNRPYSNQPQHF	TGTGCCAGCATGAACAGACCTTATAGCAATCAGCCCCAGCATTTT
TRBV10-3	.	.	TRBJ2-1	CAISESGAVYNEQFF	TGTGCCATCAGTGAGTCGGGAGCCGTCTACAATGAGCAGTTCTTC
TRBV25-1	.	.	TRBJ2-1	CASSEIPDEQFF	TGTGCCAGCAGTGAAATACCCGATGAGCAGTTCTTC
TRBV19	.	.	TRBJ2-1	CASSIEGGTSYNEQFF	TGTGCCAGTAGTATAGAGGGCGGGACCTCCTACAATGAGCAGTTCTTC
TRBV6-5	.	TRBD1	TRBJ2-2	CASRTGGQSSGELFF	TGTGCCAGCAGGACAGGGGGCCAGAGTTCCGGGGAGCTGTTTTTT
TRBV29-1	once	TRBD1	TRBJ1-2	CSVGGGGAGYGYTF	TGCAGCGTTGGGGGAGGGGGCGCGGGCTATGGCTACACCTTC
TRBV6-4	.	TRBD1	TRBJ1-1	CASSEGTGGTEAFF	TGTGCCAGCAGTGAGGGGACAGGGGGGACTGAAGCTTTCTTT
TRBV5-4	.	.	TRBJ2-3	CASSQRLGSSTDTQYF	TGTGCCAGCAGCCAAAGACTAGGGTCTAGCACAGATACGCAGTATTTT
TRBV21-1	.	.	TRBJ2-4	CASSKAQTVSQGAAKNIQYF	TGTGCCAGCAGCAAAGCGCAGACGGTAAGTCAGGGGGCGGCCAAAAACATTCAGTACTTC